This TCR beta chain emerged from a study of cytomegalovirus exposure and HLA in healthy donors. Study context: Among 150 million to 200 million T cells, an earlier analysis found approximately 110 million unique TCR beta sequences. Study-level points and caveats: The study listed around 150 cytomegalovirus-associated TCR beta chains. TCR sequences were mostly rare, though some public TCRs occurred in many donors.

A note on this clone: As yet, its antigen is unknown.

Primers for the PCR totalled 60 Vbeta and 13 Jbeta. The protocol was immunoSEQ multiplex PCR, while the TCRdb copy is restricted to in-frame clones and leaves out a portion. This table has 150,000 to 200,000 clones, 75% to 85% appearing once. Germline CDR1 is KGHSH and CDR2 is LQKENI. This CDR3 is built from 16 residues. After removal of 4 bases from V and 0 bases from J, the junction contained 9 bases not matched to a gene. The V gene is TRBV18, the J gene TRBJ2-7; the match to TRBD1 covers 7 bases. The TCR originated in a woman aged 18-29 years in good health and CMV-seronegative. Sequencing was done on a sample of PBMCs. CDR3 region: CASSRDSLSSSYEQYF. CDR3 sequence (DNA): TGTGCCAGCTCACGGGACAGTTTGTCGAGCTCCTACGAGCAGTACTTC.